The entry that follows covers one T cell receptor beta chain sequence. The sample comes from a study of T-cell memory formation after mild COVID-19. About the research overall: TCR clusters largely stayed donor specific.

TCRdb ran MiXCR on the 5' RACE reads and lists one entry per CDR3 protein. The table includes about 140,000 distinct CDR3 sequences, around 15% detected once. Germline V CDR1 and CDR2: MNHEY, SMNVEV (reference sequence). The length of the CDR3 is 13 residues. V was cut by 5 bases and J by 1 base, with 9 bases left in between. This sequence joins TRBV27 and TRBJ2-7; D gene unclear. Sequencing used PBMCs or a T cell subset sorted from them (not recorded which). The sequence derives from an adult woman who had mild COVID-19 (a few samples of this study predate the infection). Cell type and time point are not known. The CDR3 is CASSTTVSYEQYF. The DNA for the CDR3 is TGTGCCAGCAGTACGACTGTATCCTACGAGCAGTACTTC.